Below are 15 T cell receptor beta chains sequenced from a single sample in a study of blood T cell repertoires in COVID-19. Measured with immunoSEQ multiplex PCR; TCRdb has only the in-frame clones, and not every one. The top ten hold over 3.5% of the sample, which has roughly 320,000 clones, approximately 84% seen once. Sequenced sample: PBMCs or T cells enriched from blood (not recorded which). The source is a man aged 30-40 years who had recovered from COVID-19.

The sample holds a few counts of this clone. The V and J genes are TRBV7-9 and TRBJ2-1; the match to TRBD2 covers 12 bases. This CDR3 has 18 amino acids. CDR1 and CDR2 (germline): SEHNR, FQNEAQ (reference sequence). After removal of 2 bases from V and 0 bases from J, the junction contained 5 bases not matched to a gene. DNA of the CDR3: TGTGCCAGCAGCTTATTACTAGCGGGAGGAGACTCCTACAATGAGCAGTTCTTC. Residues: CASSLLLAGGDSYNEQFF.

The rearrangement links TRBV20-1 to TRBJ1-5, with D perhaps matching TRBD1 (6 bases). V lost 3 bases and J 9 bases, leaving 18 bases between the germline ends. The CDR3 is 14 amino acids. CDR1 and CDR2 from the germline V gene are DFQATT and SNEGSKA (reference sequence). The CDR3 here is CSASPDSSRWPQHF. For the CDR3, the DNA is TGCAGTGCTAGTCCGGACAGCTCAAGATGGCCCCAGCATTTT.

V is TRBV19 and J is TRBJ1-5; tentative D call: TRBD1 (6 bases). The V gene's germline CDR1 is LNHDA and CDR2 SQIVND (reference sequence). The CDR3 covers 16 residues. Deletions cut 2 bases from V and 5 bases from J, with 16 bases between. This CDR3 reads CASSILGGGGHQPQHF. As DNA, the CDR3 is TGTGCCAGTAGTATATTAGGCGGGGGGGGCCATCAGCCCCAGCATTTT.

The J gene is TRBJ2-7, the V gene TRBV3-1 (or the pseudogene TRBV3-2); a possible D gene is TRBD1 (5 bases). Trimming pared 5 bases from V and 4 bases from J, leaving 9 bases between. Germline CDR1 and CDR2: LGHDT and YNNKEL (reference sequence). The CDR3 has 12 amino acids. This CDR3 is CASSIQGYEQYF. The DNA of the CDR3 is TGTGCCAGCAGCATCCAGGGTTACGAGCAGTACTTC.

The chain couples TRBV28 to TRBJ2-5; TRBD1 is a possible D gene (6 bases). The CDR3 consists of 14 residues. In germline, CDR1 is MDHEN, CDR2 SYDVKM. Trimming left V 2 bases short and J 0 bases short, with 7 bases between. Here the CDR3 DNA reads TGTGCCAGCAGTTTAGACAGGAACCAAGAGACCCAGTACTTC. Translated, it gives CASSLDRNQETQYF. Drawing the rest from reference TRBV28 and TRBJ2-5, the complete variable domain is DVKVTQSSRYLVKRTGEKVFLECVQDMDHENMFWYRQDPGLGLRLIYFSYDVKMKEKGDIPEGYSVSREKKERFSLILESASTNQTSMYLCASSLDRNQETQYFGPGTRLLVL.

This chain joins TRBV5-1 and TRBJ2-2, with TRBD2 matching over 7 bases. The V segment lost 4 bases and the J segment 5 bases; nucleotides outside the gene matches: 11. The germline V gene has CDR1 SGHRS and CDR2 YFSETQ. The CDR3 runs to 16 residues. The CDR3 DNA is TGCGCCAGCAGCGTCCCAAACCTGGGGGGGACCGGGGAGCTGTTTTTT. Amino acid sequence: CASSVPNLGGTGELFF.

The gene calls are TRBV5-1 and TRBJ1-2; D is uncertain. V dropped 7 bases and J dropped 0 bases, with 10 bases sitting between them. Per germline, CDR1 SGHRS and CDR2 YFSETQ. The CDR3 has 13 amino acids. In DNA form, the CDR3 reads TGCGCCAGCTCTTCCGGGACTAACTATGGCTACACCTTC. Translating gives CASSSGTNYGYTF.

V and J are TRBV5-1 and TRBJ2-1, with D tentatively TRBD1 (5 bases). Trimming removed 4 bases at V and 6 bases at J, with 23 bases between. The length of the CDR3 is 17 residues. From germline, CDR1 is SGHRS and CDR2 YFSETQ. CDR3 sequence: CASSRGKSTNTVNEQFF. In DNA form, the CDR3 reads TGCGCCAGCAGCAGGGGTAAGAGTACTAATACGGTCAATGAGCAGTTCTTC.

This chain links TRBV5-8 with TRBJ1-1, with D possibly TRBD1 on 5 matching bases. V was trimmed by 5 bases and J by 3 bases, leaving 23 bases between them. The CDR3 sequence is 17 residues long. Germline V gives CDR1 SGHTS, CDR2 YDEGEE. CDR3 in DNA: TGTGCCAGCAGAGATCGGGGGTTCAAAAACGGTGACACTGAAGCTTTCTTT. Protein: CASRDRGFKNGDTEAFF. The entire variable domain, with the rest obtained from reference TRBV5-8 and TRBJ1-1, is as follows: EAGVTQSPTHLIKTRGQQATLRCSPISGHTSVYWYQQALGLGLQFLLWYDEGEERNRGNFPPRFSGRQFPNYSSELNVNALELEDSALYLCASRDRGFKNGDTEAFFGQGTRLTVV.

CDR3 DNA: TGTGCCAGCGGTACATACCCACCAATGGTCCACGAGCAGTACTTC. It yields the protein CASGTYPPMVHEQYF. The J gene is TRBJ2-7, the V gene TRBV27; D not resolved. This CDR3 is 15 amino acids long. From germline, CDR1 is MNHEY and CDR2 SMNVEV (reference sequence). Trimming shortened V by 8 bases and J by 5 bases, and 22 bases separated the two germline ends.

The genes are TRBV19 and TRBJ1-2; a weak D match, TRBD1 (6 bases). The V end was cut by 11 bases, the J end by 2 bases, with 9 bases between. CDR1 is LNHDA and CDR2 is SQIVND in the germline V gene (reference sequence). This CDR3 region has 11 residues. CDR3 bases: TGTGCCGGACAGAAAAACTATGGCTACACCTTC. Translating gives CAGQKNYGYTF. Variable domain in full (rest from reference TRBV19 and TRBJ1-2): DGGITQSPKYLFRKEGQNVTLSCEQNLNHDAMYWYRQDPGQGLRLIYYSQIVNDFQKGDIAEGYSVSREKKESFPLTVTSAQKNPTAFYLCAGQKNYGYTFGSGTRLTVV.

This clone has a single count. The chain carries TRBV6-5 and TRBJ2-5, with D uncertain. The CDR3 extends over 13 amino acids. The germline V gene encodes CDR1 MNHEY and CDR2 SVGAGI. Trimming removed 6 bases from V and 1 base from J, with 9 bases in between. The CDR3 bases are TGTGCCAGCAGAGCTAGAGGCCAAGAGACCCAGTACTTC. This translates into CASRARGQETQYF.

The chain is built from TRBV5-1 and TRBJ1-4; perhaps TRBD1 as D (5 bases). The germline V and J ends were trimmed by 0 bases and 0 bases, with 15 bases remaining between them. The CDR3 length is 18 residues. Germline V gene data show CDR1 as SGHRS and CDR2 as YFSETQ. CDR3 in DNA: TGCGCCAGCAGCTTGGTTAGTCATGGGGCCACAACTAATGAAAAACTGTTTTTT. It yields the protein CASSLVSHGATTNEKLFF.

The chain uses TRBV10-2 and TRBJ2-1; 9 positions agree with TRBD2. Losses at the gene ends were 2 bases for V and 7 bases for J; bases not matched to a gene: 3. The germline gives CDR1 WSHSY, CDR2 SAAADI. The CDR3 extends over 14 amino acids. CDR3 sequence reads: CASSEPSGTNEQFF. In DNA form, the CDR3 reads TGCGCCAGCAGTGAGCCTAGCGGGACTAATGAGCAGTTCTTC.

This chain uses TRBV7-9 with TRBJ2-3; possible D gene TRBD1, 6 bases. Trimming shortened V by 4 bases and J by 7 bases, and 9 bases separated the two germline ends. This CDR3 comprises 12 residues. Germline CDR1 is SEHNR and CDR2 is FQNEAQ (reference sequence). The CDR3 region has the DNA TGTGCCAGCAGCTACAGGGAGAATACGCAGTATTTT. As protein: CASSYRENTQYF.